This T cell receptor beta chain is from a study of T cell repertoires in aging, cancer and after chemotherapy. Across the study: Over several months to years, re-sampled healthy donor repertoires clearly shared clones. About 8.8 million TCR reads made up the full dataset.

The CDR3 contains 15 residues. The junction had 5 bases not matched to a gene; V was cut back by 3 bases and J by 1 base. Per germline, CDR1 ENHRY and CDR2 SYGVKD. Study-wide findings and caveats: In healthy donors, age-related TCR diversity loss mainly reflected lost richness. Rebound thymic output was suggested by rising median generation probability during chemotherapy in each cancer cohort.

Rearranged V-D-J TRB sequences were amplified with a mixed TRB-A/B primer pool. TCRdb reprocessed the multiplex PCR reads with MiXCR, giving one entry per CDR3 protein. The profile shows some 7,900 distinct CDR3 sequences, about 29% of them singletons. The template was genomic DNA from peripheral blood, not RNA. This clonotype was seen a few times. The antigen remains undetermined. This receptor was taken from a human donor in good health. Input material: blood. The chain recombines TRBV10-3 with TRBJ1-1, with 7 bases lining up with TRBD1. Here the CDR3 DNA reads TGTGCCATCAGTGATGTCGGGACAGAGAACACTGAAGCTTTCTTT. It translates to CAISDVGTENTEAFF.